One sample yielded the 21 T cell receptor beta chains listed below, sequenced in a study of T cell responses to AZD1222 COVID-19 vaccine. The data were produced by immunoSEQ multiplex PCR, yet TCRdb's version contains in-frame clones alone and is incomplete. The sample shows about 120,000 clones, roughly nine tenths of them seen only once. Source: peripheral blood, taken 28 days after the second AZD1222 dose. The source of these receptors is an adult who received the AZD1222 COVID-19 vaccine.

The chain joins TRBV19 to TRBJ2-1; D is unresolved. This CDR3 region has 14 residues. Germline CDR1 reads LNHDA; CDR2 reads SQIVND (reference sequence). V was clipped by 3 bases and J by 0 bases, with 6 bases between them. The CDR3 sequence: CASSISSSYNEQFF. CDR3 DNA sequence: TGTGCCAGTAGTATTTCAAGCTCCTACAATGAGCAGTTCTTC.

The chain employs TRBV6-5 and TRBJ2-1, with no clear D. Germline loops: CDR1 MNHEY, CDR2 SVGAGI. There are 15 residues in the CDR3. The V end lost 6 bases, the J end lost 5 bases, and 17 bases lay between the germline ends. DNA for the CDR3: TGTGCCAGCAGAAACGGACGCTTCCTGCACAATGAGCAGTTCTTC. It translates to CASRNGRFLHNEQFF.

This rearrangement joins TRBV20-1 to TRBJ2-1; no firm D call. Trimming took off 3 bases at V and 6 bases at J, with 15 bases between the two ends. The CDR3 consists of 14 residues. Germline CDR1 reads DFQATT; CDR2 reads SNEGSKA (reference sequence). In DNA, the CDR3 is TGCAGTGCTAGTGCTCCCCGTTCGGGCAATGAGCAGTTCTTC. Residues: CSASAPRSGNEQFF.

V and J are TRBV7-9 and TRBJ2-7; D possibly matches TRBD1 or TRBD2 (5 bases each). The CDR3 covers 12 residues. Germline V gene sequence: CDR1 SEHNR, CDR2 FQNEAQ (reference sequence). The V gene lost 4 bases and the J gene lost 7 bases, with 11 bases spanning the gap. The CDR3 DNA sequence: TGTGCCAGCAGCTCGGGACGCCTGGAGCAGTACTTC. This translates into CASSSGRLEQYF.

V and J are TRBV4-2 and TRBJ2-1; TRBD2 is a possible D gene (5 bases). Trimming stripped 0 bases from V and 8 bases from J, with 23 bases between. This CDR3 has 18 residues. Germline V gene data show CDR1 as LGHNA and CDR2 as YNFKEQ. The CDR3 here is CASSQERGAGGLQDEQFF. The CDR3 DNA reads as TGTGCCAGCAGCCAAGAACGCGGCGCGGGCGGTTTACAAGATGAGCAGTTCTTC.

This chain connects TRBV19 to TRBJ1-5; 7 bases fit TRBD1. CDR1 is LNHDA, CDR2 SQIVND, per germline (reference sequence). The CDR3 consists of 14 residues. With V trimmed by 9 bases and J by 0 bases, 5 bases remained unmatched. The CDR3 bases are TGTGCCAGCAGGGGGACTACTAGCAATCAGCCCCAGCATTTT. Its translation is CASRGTTSNQPQHF.

This clone was observed once. This chain links TRBV20-1 with TRBJ2-3; the D is unclear. Deletions cut 4 bases from V and 2 bases from J, with 1 base between. Germline V lookup: CDR1 DFQATT, CDR2 SNEGSKA (reference sequence). CDR3 size: 10 residues. The CDR3 sequence is CSATTDTQYF. In DNA, the CDR3 is TGCAGTGCTACCACAGATACGCAGTATTTT.

This chain links TRBV3-1 (or the pseudogene TRBV3-2) with TRBJ2-3; perhaps TRBD2 as D (6 bases). The CDR3 is 16 amino acids. V was clipped by 4 bases and J by 2 bases, with 16 bases between them. Germline CDR1 and CDR2: LGHDT and YNNKEL (reference sequence). The CDR3 region is CASSLLFRGNTDTQYF. CDR3 in DNA: TGTGCCAGCAGCCTCCTCTTCCGCGGGAACACAGATACGCAGTATTTT.

The J gene is TRBJ2-7, the V gene TRBV28, with D maybe TRBD1 (6 bases). The germline gives CDR1 MDHEN, CDR2 SYDVKM. V lost 7 bases to trimming and J lost 3 bases, with 16 bases between them. This CDR3 contains 14 residues. The CDR3 region is CASNPPGTHYEQYF. The CDR3 bases are TGTGCCAGCAACCCCCCCGGGACACACTACGAGCAGTACTTC.

This clone was found a few times. V gene TRBV6-1 combines with J gene TRBJ1-1; weak D call: TRBD1 (5 bases). Germline CDR1 reads MNHNS; CDR2 reads SASEGT. The V gene lost 0 bases and the J gene lost 10 bases, with 15 bases spanning the gap. The CDR3 is 14 amino acids. The DNA of the CDR3 is TGTGCCAGCAGTGAAGCTGCAAGGGGAGGGTTAGCTTTCTTT. Residues: CASSEAARGGLAFF.

This clone was found a few times. The chain joins TRBV10-2 to TRBJ2-1; 7 bases map to TRBD1. The CDR3 covers 13 residues. The V and J ends lost 8 bases and 5 bases, in that order; junction bases with no gene match: 6. The germline V gene encodes CDR1 WSHSY and CDR2 SAAADI. CDR3 in DNA: TGCGCCAGCCGCCTGGGACAGAACAATGAGCAGTTCTTC. It specifies CASRLGQNNEQFF.

CDR3 amino acids: CASSRVDRGVSPLHF. The CDR3 nucleotides are TGTGCCAGCAGCCGCGTGGACAGGGGGGTTTCACCCCTCCACTTT. This rearrangement joins TRBV7-9 to TRBJ1-6; 10 positions match TRBD1. This CDR3 is 15 amino acids long. V shed 5 bases, J shed 9 bases, and the junction held 7 bases outside the gene matches. Germline lookup yields CDR1 SEHNR and CDR2 FQNEAQ (reference sequence).

The chain employs TRBV15 and TRBJ2-1, with D perhaps matching TRBD1 (6 bases). The CDR3 contains 16 residues. V was cut by 5 bases and J by 5 bases, with 19 bases left in between. The germline V gene has CDR1 LNHNV and CDR2 YYDKDF (reference sequence). In DNA, the CDR3 is TGTGCCACCAGCTCAAGAGGGGACATTGGGGACAATGAGCAGTTCTTC. As protein: CATSSRGDIGDNEQFF. Using reference TRBV15 and TRBJ2-1 for the parts outside the CDR3, the full variable domain is DAMVIQNPRYQVTQFGKPVTLSCSQTLNHNVMYWYQQKSSQAPKLLFHYYDKDFNNEADTPDNFQSRRPNTSFCFLDIRSPGLGDTAMYLCATSSRGDIGDNEQFFGPGTRLTVL.

The CDR3 DNA reads TGTGCCAGCACCTGGGGACTAGCGGGCTACGAGCAGTACTTC. Amino acids: CASTWGLAGYEQYF. The genes are TRBV6-6 and TRBJ2-7; 12 bases fit TRBD2. The J segment lost 3 bases and the V segment lost 7 bases, leaving 4 bases of the junction unmatched. Germline V gene lookup returns CDR1 MNHNY and CDR2 SVGAGI (reference sequence). This CDR3 is 14 amino acids long.

The CDR3: CASRRDRMNTIYF. The CDR3 DNA sequence: TGTGCCAGCAGAAGGGACAGGATGAACACCATATATTTT. The chain links TRBV6-5 to TRBJ1-3, with 8 positions matching TRBD1. Germline V CDR1 and CDR2: MNHEY, SVGAGI. V lost 6 bases, J lost 7 bases, and 5 bases stayed unmatched. This CDR3 has 13 residues.

As concerns this clone: No DNA is shown, since the ends of the CDR3 on it are uncertain; the CDR3 is the one TCRdb lists. V gene TRBV28 combines with J gene TRBJ2-3; TRBD1 was called by the table and not checked on the DNA. Per germline, CDR1 MDHEN and CDR2 SYDVKM. Counting both end residues, the CDR3 totals 16 amino acids. CDR3 region: CASSTSGTGYKDTQYF.

J is TRBJ1-1 and V is TRBV2; the match to TRBD1 covers 7 bases. From germline, CDR1 is SNHLY and CDR2 FYNNEI. V lost 7 bases and J lost 5; bases outside the gene matches: 7. The CDR3 runs 13 residues. CDR3 region: CASKGQVETEAFF. The CDR3 DNA reads TGTGCCAGCAAAGGACAGGTTGAGACTGAAGCTTTCTTT.

The chain recombines TRBV23-1 with TRBJ1-5, with 7 bases that match TRBD1. TRBV23-1 qualifies as an ORF whose function is uncertain. The length of the CDR3 is 12 residues. Here the CDR3 reads CTGGGVNQPQHF. The CDR3 nucleotides are TGCACCGGAGGGGGCGTCAATCAGCCCCAGCATTTT.

A note on this clone: Other nucleotide sequences in the sample specify the same CDR3. This rearrangement joins TRBV7-9 to TRBJ2-3; 15 bases line up with TRBD2. V lost 5 bases to trimming and J lost 4 bases; unmatched junction nucleotides: 4. The CDR3 length is 16 residues. CDR1 and CDR2 from the germline V gene are SEHNR and FQNEAQ (reference sequence). In DNA form, the CDR3 reads TGTGCCAGCAGCCCCCGGACTAGCGGGAGGGCAGATACGCAGTATTTT. Encoded protein: CASSPRTSGRADTQYF.

The J gene is TRBJ2-1, the V gene TRBV15; D remains ambiguous. Germline CDR1 reads LNHNV; CDR2 reads YYDKDF (reference sequence). V lost 1 base, J lost 0 bases, and 7 bases lay in between. The CDR3 covers 15 residues. The CDR3 is CATSRGGGSYNEQFF. In DNA, the CDR3 is TGTGCCACCAGCAGAGGAGGCGGCTCCTACAATGAGCAGTTCTTC.

This chain connects TRBV7-7 to TRBJ2-1, with D hard to call. Germline-derived CDR1 and CDR2 are SSHAT and FNYEAQ (reference sequence). Trimming took off 1 base at V and 4 bases at J, with 8 bases between the two ends. CDR3 length equals 14 residues. The CDR3 reads CASSLGQKYNEQFF. The CDR3 DNA follows: TGTGCCAGCAGCTTAGGGCAGAAATACAATGAGCAGTTCTTC.